This T cell receptor (beta chain) was obtained from a study of cytomegalovirus exposure and HLA in healthy donors. Study results and caveats: Accounts indicate the classifier identified cytomegalovirus status with strong specificity and sensitivity. The productive fraction for most TCR beta V segments was about 90% or about 30% in an earlier analysis.

Comments on this clone: Its antigen remains unknown.

PCR was performed using 60 Vbeta and 13 Jbeta primers. Repertoires were generated with immunoSEQ multiplex PCR, while TCRdb's copy carries only in-frame clones and drops some. The sample consists of 110,000 or so clones, 76% of them appearing once. This CDR3 is 13 amino acids long. The V end was cut by 5 bases, the J end by 2 bases, with 8 bases between. Germline V gene data show CDR1 as SNHLY and CDR2 as FYNNEI. The sequence derives from a woman in her fifties or sixties in good health and CMV-seropositive. V and J are TRBV2 and TRBJ2-3, with D tentatively TRBD2 (6 bases). The specimen sequenced was PBMCs. CDR3 residues: CASSRGFTDTQYF. The DNA of the CDR3 is TGTGCCAGCAGTCGGGGGTTCACAGATACGCAGTATTTT.